The rows below give T cell receptor beta chains drawn from one sample of a study of CD8 T cells in Susac syndrome. TCRdb fed the immunoSEQ multiplex PCR reads into MiXCR, producing one record per CDR3 protein. The data contain 150,000 to 200,000 distinct CDR3 sequences, approximately 94% of them singletons. Sequencing was performed on CD4+ T cells from PBMCs. These receptors were obtained from a human donor with multiple sclerosis. Both conserved end residues are part of each CDR3. Fields, in order: J gene, V gene, CDR3 protein.

TRBJ2-1,TRBV18,CASSPPNLAGGRNEQFF
TRBJ1-1,TRBV5-6,CASSWTGGGTEAFF
TRBJ2-3,TRBV6-5,CASSYSSTDTQYF
TRBJ1-1,TRBV2,CASSPARRTEAFF
TRBJ2-5,TRBV20-1,CSASRTWQETQYF
TRBJ1-1,TRBV23-1,CASSQSRVPKNTEAFF
TRBJ2-5,TRBV29-1,CSVVRQLQETQYF
TRBJ2-4,TRBV28,CASSSGKGAKGNIQYF
TRBJ2-3,TRBV25-1,CASSIAGGDTQYF
TRBJ2-7,TRBV12-3/TRBV12-4,CASSVGWTSTEQYF
TRBJ2-7,TRBV5-8,CASRNQGDEQYF
TRBJ1-1,TRBV3-1,CASSHDYRNEAFF
TRBJ2-1,TRBV14,CASSHLRPEANEQFF
TRBJ1-1,TRBV27,CASSLSLQGGTEAFF
TRBJ2-5,TRBV5-6,CASSLVGVAAVTQYF
TRBJ1-3,TRBV2,CASNPWVTGNTIYF
TRBJ2-7,TRBV9,CASSVTGNSYEQYF
TRBJ1-1,TRBV7-9,CASSLGTGGTLNTEAFF
TRBJ2-5,TRBV15,CATSRDRGPPETQYF
TRBJ1-2,TRBV29-1,CSVGREYGYTF
TRBJ2-5,TRBV12-3/TRBV12-4,CASSPDRVGTQYF
TRBJ2-3,TRBV2,CASSANPGAPTQYF
TRBJ2-7,TRBV14,CASSPAPSYEQYF
TRBJ1-3,TRBV5-8,CASRIYSGNTIYF
TRBJ2-3,TRBV27,CASTPLAGKRETDTQYF
TRBJ1-1,TRBV29-1,CSVAGGWGMNTEAFF
TRBJ2-7,TRBV7-9,CASSLMGVSYEQYF
TRBJ1-5,TRBV7-2,CASSLGWGANQPQHF
TRBJ1-1,TRBV2,CASSETYRGTEAFF
TRBJ2-1,TRBV15,CATSREAGRGNEQFF
TRBJ2-3,TRBV6-1,CASSEDVGDTQYF
TRBJ2-7,TRBV15,CATSRAGTGTYEQYF
TRBJ2-4,TRBV5-6,CASSSRDKGGHIQYF
TRBJ1-1,TRBV28,CASSPADSGDTEAFF
TRBJ2-7,TRBV7-8,CASSSPFNPYEQYF
TRBJ2-5,TRBV20-1,CSARDPAEGGEAQYF
TRBJ2-7,TRBV5-8,CASSNSGQGIGQYF
TRBJ2-7,TRBV7-9,CASRASGSYEQYF
TRBJ2-1,TRBV20-1,CSGGTGAYNEQFF
TRBJ2-7,TRBV7-7,CASRSRDGSEQYF
TRBJ1-1,TRBV14,CASSGGRDSQVAFF
TRBJ1-2,TRBV12-3/TRBV12-4,CASYRGPGGYTF
TRBJ1-1,TRBV18,CASSPGQAALNTEAFF
TRBJ2-7,TRBV3-1,CASSQLNGQSYEQYF
TRBJ2-5,TRBV5-6,CASRKRDLQETQYF
TRBJ1-5,TRBV10-3,CAISESAGRQPQHF
TRBJ2-2,TRBV12-3/TRBV12-4,CASRGGARGGELFF
TRBJ2-1,TRBV9,CASSATSGAYNEQFF
TRBJ1-1,TRBV5-4,CASSGLRAQGTEAFF
TRBJ2-1,TRBV28,CASSMSSGHEQFF
TRBJ1-2,TRBV24-1,CATSDGRQGNYGYTF
TRBJ2-1,TRBV12-3/TRBV12-4,CASIPGTGWGEQFF
TRBJ1-2,TRBV6-5,CASSQDGQDHGGYTF
TRBJ1-1,TRBV29-1,CSVDRGRREAFF
TRBJ1-2,TRBV7-2,CASSLVGLSGYTF
TRBJ2-1,TRBV29-1,CSVITSGRRGSYNEQFF
TRBJ2-5,TRBV28,CASSHQDFSGGTQYF
TRBJ2-5,TRBV5-6,CASSAGTSGRETQYF
TRBJ2-2,TRBV10-3,CATGLNTGELFF